Sequencing of this T cell receptor (beta chain) was carried out in a study of neoadjuvant anti-PD-1 for oral cavity cancer. Sequencing used immunoSEQ multiplex PCR; TCRdb keeps in-frame clones, though not all of them. The table has nearly 15,000 clones, 40% seen once; the top ten hold roughly 40%. The CDR3 has 15 amino acids. Looked up from germline, CDR1 is MNHEY and CDR2 is SVGAGI. Losses at the gene ends were 6 bases for V and 0 bases for J; bases not matched to a gene: 5. Time point denoted: after neoadjuvant nivolumab, at surgical resection. This TCR derives from a person aged 40-85 years with oral cavity squamous cell carcinoma. The sequences come from tumor tissue, collected after nivolumab (anti-PD-1) treatment. V usage is TRBV6-5 and J usage is TRBJ2-1, with TRBD2 identical over 7 bases. In DNA, the CDR3 is TGTGCCAGCAGACTCAGCGGGGACTCCTACAATGAGCAGTTCTTC. This encodes CASRLSGDSYNEQFF.